The clone carrying this T cell receptor (beta chain) was seen just once. Its specificity is not known. These data are taken from a study of T cell responses to AZD1222 COVID-19 vaccine. Study-wide results and caveats: With two AZD1222 doses given, Spike-specific TCR breadth and depth both rose.

Data came from immunoSEQ multiplex PCR; TCRdb stores just in-frame clones and leaves some out. There are about 140,000 clones in the sample; roughly 89% occur only once, and 1.5% to 2% lies in the top ten. This TCR was sampled from an adult who received the AZD1222 COVID-19 vaccine. This material consisted of peripheral blood, taken 28 days after the second AZD1222 dose.

The CDR3 is CASSLRGGPVQPQHF. The CDR3 coding sequence is TGTGCCAGCAGTTTACGGGGGGGGCCGGTTCAGCCCCAGCATTTT. The chain links TRBV27 to TRBJ1-5; D is perhaps TRBD1 (6 bases). Trimming stripped 2 bases from V and 6 bases from J, with 14 bases between. This CDR3 region has 15 residues. Per the germline V gene, CDR1 is MNHEY and CDR2 is SMNVEV (reference sequence).